The 22 T cell receptor beta chains listed next were all sequenced from one sample in a study of blood T cell repertoires in COVID-19. Data came from immunoSEQ multiplex PCR; TCRdb stores just in-frame clones and leaves some out. The sample has roughly 300,000 clones; approximately 91% are singletons. Input material: peripheral blood. These receptors were collected from a man in his late teens or twenties with active or convalescent COVID-19.

This chain links TRBV19 with TRBJ2-1, with D possibly matching TRBD1 (5 bases). The length of the CDR3 is 13 residues. V lost 3 bases and J lost 9, with 12 bases in between. CDR1 is LNHDA and CDR2 is SQIVND in the germline V gene (reference sequence). The CDR3 region is CASSMNLRGEQFF. In nucleotides, the CDR3 is TGTGCCAGTAGTATGAACCTTAGGGGTGAGCAGTTCTTC. The variable domain in full, with the rest retrieved from reference TRBV19 and TRBJ2-1, is DGGITQSPKYLFRKEGQNVTLSCEQNLNHDAMYWYRQDPGQGLRLIYYSQIVNDFQKGDIAEGYSVSREKKESFPLTVTSAQKNPTAFYLCASSMNLRGEQFFGPGTRLTVL.

The CDR3 reads CASSVQTGGTGELFF. The CDR3 DNA reads as TGTGCCAGCAGCGTACAGACAGGGGGCACCGGGGAGCTGTTTTTT. The chain joins TRBV9 to TRBJ2-2, with 9 bases identical to TRBD1. CDR3 length: 15 amino acids. Germline V gene sequence: CDR1 SGDLS, CDR2 YYNGEE. V was pared by 1 base and J by 4 bases, with 2 bases of the junction left unmatched.

The chain is built from TRBV13 and TRBJ1-3; possibly TRBD1 for D (6 bases). The V end lost 4 bases, the J end lost 2 bases, and 9 bases lay between the germline ends. Germline-derived CDR1 and CDR2 are PRHDT and FYEKMQ (reference sequence). The CDR3 loop spans 14 amino acids. In DNA form, the CDR3 reads TGTGCCAGCAGCTCAGCAGGGGCTGGAAACACCATATATTTT. This codes for CASSSAGAGNTIYF. The full variable domain, completed using reference TRBV13 and TRBJ1-3, is AAGVIQSPRHLIKEKRETATLKCYPIPRHDTVYWYQQGPGQDPQFLISFYEKMQSDKGSIPDRFSAQQFSDYHSELNMSSLELGDSALYFCASSSAGAGNTIYFGEGSWLTVV.

The CDR3 reads CASSAGITGNTIYF. The CDR3 DNA is TGTGCCAGCAGCGCCGGGATAACTGGAAACACCATATATTTT. V and J are TRBV11-2 and TRBJ1-3; no firm D call. Trimming took off 5 bases at V and 2 bases at J, with 10 bases between the two ends. Germline lookup yields CDR1 SGHAT and CDR2 FQNNGV. The CDR3 runs 14 residues. Full variable domain (outside the CDR3, taken from reference TRBV11-2 and TRBJ1-3): EAGVAQSPRYKIIEKRQSVAFWCNPISGHATLYWYQQILGQGPKLLIQFQNNGVVDDSQLPKDRFSAERLKGVDSTLKIQPAKLEDSAVYLCASSAGITGNTIYFGEGSWLTVV.

The chain uses TRBV9 and TRBJ2-1; 12 bases agree with TRBD2. This CDR3 is built from 17 residues. CDR1 is SGDLS, CDR2 YYNGEE, per germline. V lost 3 bases to trimming and J lost 3 bases; unmatched junction nucleotides: 7. CDR3 sequence: CASSASGGASLYNEQFF. The CDR3 DNA reads as TGTGCCAGCAGCGCTAGCGGGGGGGCCTCTCTCTACAATGAGCAGTTCTTC. The whole variable domain, remainder taken from reference TRBV9 and TRBJ2-1, is DSGVTQTPKHLITATGQRVTLRCSPRSGDLSVYWYQQSLDQGLQFLIQYYNGEERAKGNILERFSAQQFPDLHSELNLSSLELGDSALYFCASSASGGASLYNEQFFGPGTRLTVL.

V is TRBV29-1 and J is TRBJ1-2; D unclear. The germline V gene encodes CDR1 SQVTM and CDR2 ANQGSEA. Trimming removed 0 bases at V and 12 bases at J, with 11 bases between. The CDR3 contains 11 residues. As DNA, the CDR3 is TGCAGCGTTGAAGAGGGCATCCGAAACACCTTC. Residues: CSVEEGIRNTF.

The gene calls are TRBV5-1 and TRBJ1-4; D is unclear. V shed 5 bases and J shed 6 bases, with 14 bases lying between them. This CDR3 has 14 amino acids. From germline, CDR1 is SGHRS and CDR2 YFSETQ. CDR3 loop: CASRAETNDEKLFF. The DNA of the CDR3 is TGCGCCAGCAGGGCAGAAACTAATGATGAAAAACTGTTTTTT.

The CDR3 DNA sequence: TGTGCCAGCACGACAGGCGGAGCTGCAACTAATGAAAAACTGTTTTTT. The encoded protein is CASTTGGAATNEKLFF. This chain joins TRBV10-3 and TRBJ1-4, with a possible D match to TRBD1 (6 bases). V lost 10 bases to trimming and J lost 0 bases, with 18 bases between them. Germline loops: CDR1 ENHRY, CDR2 SYGVKD. The CDR3 contains 16 residues.

This clone was seen a single time. This chain uses TRBV13 with TRBJ2-5; D is undetermined. Germline V gives CDR1 PRHDT, CDR2 FYEKMQ (reference sequence). V lost 2 bases and J lost 1, with 20 bases in between. The CDR3 is 18 residues long. CDR3 loop: CASSLWVVTSPGQETQYF. CDR3 coding DNA: TGTGCCAGCAGCTTATGGGTGGTGACGTCACCAGGCCAAGAGACCCAGTACTTC.

The chain couples TRBV27 to TRBJ2-3; D uncertain. The CDR3 extends over 15 amino acids. Deletions cut 4 bases from V and 4 bases from J, with 15 bases between. In germline, CDR1 is MNHEY, CDR2 SMNVEV (reference sequence). CDR3 sequence reads: CASSSLISIPDTQYF. Here the CDR3 DNA reads TGTGCCAGCAGTTCTCTCATTAGCATCCCAGATACGCAGTATTTT.

The CDR3 here is CASSEGLAGGVYF. Here the CDR3 DNA reads TGTGCCAGCAGTGAGGGTCTAGCGGGGGGGGTGTACTTC. This sequence joins TRBV2 and TRBJ2-7; 12 bases align to TRBD2. CDR1 SNHLY and CDR2 FYNNEI come from the germline V gene. The V segment lost 3 bases and the J segment 12 bases; nucleotides outside the gene matches: 6. CDR3 length equals 13 residues.

Here the CDR3 reads CASSEEGTSSYNEQFF. DNA for the CDR3: TGTGCCAGCAGTGAGGAGGGGACGAGCTCCTACAATGAGCAGTTCTTC. The chain is built from TRBV6-4 and TRBJ2-1; maybe TRBD2 (6 bases). CDR3 length equals 16 residues. The germline V gene encodes CDR1 MRHNA and CDR2 SNTAGT. The V end lost 3 bases, the J end lost 0 bases, and 12 bases lay between the germline ends.

The chain is built from TRBV2 and TRBJ1-3; possible D gene TRBD1, 5 bases. CDR3 size: 16 residues. The germline V gene encodes CDR1 SNHLY and CDR2 FYNNEI. V was shortened by 1 base and J by 4 bases, with 14 bases between the two germline ends. The CDR3 DNA reads as TGTGCCAGCAGTGAAGGCAGGGCCCAGTCCGGAAACACCATATATTTT. Protein product: CASSEGRAQSGNTIYF.

V usage is TRBV7-9 and J usage is TRBJ2-2; D ambiguous. V lost 1 base, J lost 6 bases, and 12 bases lay in between. The V gene's germline CDR1 is SEHNR and CDR2 FQNEAQ (reference sequence). The CDR3 has 15 amino acids. The CDR3 loop reads CASSLELQAPGELFF. The CDR3 DNA is TGTGCCAGCAGCTTAGAGCTGCAGGCGCCCGGGGAGCTGTTTTTT.

This clone occurred once. The chain uses TRBV24-1 and TRBJ2-1; 9 positions agree with TRBD1. The CDR3 runs to 15 residues. The V segment lost 8 bases and the J segment 6 bases; nucleotides outside the gene matches: 10. Germline CDR1 KGHDR, CDR2 SFDVKD. The CDR3 DNA sequence: TGTGCCACCACCTATCCCGGGACAGGGATCAATGAGCAGTTCTTC. Encoded protein: CATTYPGTGINEQFF.

CDR3 coding DNA: TGTGCCAGCAGTGAACCGGGACAGGGAGGGGATGCTTTCTTT. Translating gives CASSEPGQGGDAFF. The genes are TRBV25-1 and TRBJ1-1; the match to TRBD1 covers 9 bases. The CDR3 has 14 amino acids. CDR1 is MGHDK, CDR2 SYGVNS, per germline. V lost 2 bases to trimming and J lost 11 bases; unmatched junction nucleotides: 9.

The chain uses TRBV12-3 or TRBV12-4 and TRBJ1-5, with D possibly TRBD1 on 5 matching bases. This CDR3 contains 13 residues. Trimming removed 3 bases at V and 11 bases at J, with 14 bases between. The CDR3 DNA reads TGTGCCAGCAGTTTGGGACCGCCGGGGGCCCAGCATTTT. Protein: CASSLGPPGAQHF.

V usage is TRBV5-1 and J usage is TRBJ1-1; 7 positions agree with TRBD1. The CDR3 covers 15 residues. CDR1 is SGHRS and CDR2 is YFSETQ in the germline V gene. J lost 6 bases, V lost 4 bases, and 12 bases had no gene match. This CDR3 reads CASSTTGAVRPEAFF. The DNA of the CDR3 is TGCGCCAGCAGCACCACAGGGGCCGTCAGACCTGAAGCTTTCTTT.

This chain connects TRBV9 to TRBJ2-2, with D unclear. V was clipped by 1 base and J by 1 base, with 5 bases between them. Germline V gene data show CDR1 as SGDLS and CDR2 as YYNGEE. CDR3 length: 14 amino acids. CDR3 nucleotide sequence: TGTGCCAGCAGCGTACGCGGGAACACCGGGGAGCTGTTTTTT. Residues: CASSVRGNTGELFF. The full variable domain, with the rest looked up from reference TRBV9 and TRBJ2-2, is DSGVTQTPKHLITATGQRVTLRCSPRSGDLSVYWYQQSLDQGLQFLIQYYNGEERAKGNILERFSAQQFPDLHSELNLSSLELGDSALYFCASSVRGNTGELFFGEGSRLTVL.

This rearrangement joins TRBV19 to TRBJ2-7, with a possible D match to TRBD2 (6 bases). Trimming pared 3 bases from V and 0 bases from J, leaving 12 bases between. There are 15 residues in the CDR3. Germline V gene lookup returns CDR1 LNHDA and CDR2 SQIVND (reference sequence). The DNA of the CDR3 is TGTGCCAGTAGTATCGGGACTGGCGGCTCCTACGAGCAGTACTTC. It yields the protein CASSIGTGGSYEQYF.

This sequence joins TRBV5-1 and TRBJ1-6; D may be TRBD1 (5 bases). This CDR3 contains 15 residues. Germline CDR1 is SGHRS and CDR2 is YFSETQ. Trimming left V 4 bases short and J 11 bases short, with 19 bases between. The CDR3, as DNA: TGCGCCAGCAGCCCGGACCGACAGAATGCTACACCCCTCCACTTT. It codes for CASSPDRQNATPLHF.

The gene calls are TRBV4-3 and TRBJ1-5; the D is unclear. Germline CDR1 is LGHNA and CDR2 is YSLEER. V dropped 0 bases and J dropped 9 bases, with 9 bases sitting between them. The CDR3 totals 13 residues. CDR3 loop: CASSQERGMPQHF. The CDR3 bases are TGCGCCAGCAGCCAAGAACGGGGAATGCCCCAGCATTTT.